The source of this TCR beta chain is a study of T cell changes during pregnancy in multiple sclerosis. TCRdb's table, derived via immunoSEQ multiplex PCR, lists solely in-frame clones and lacks some. The sample lists about 48,000 clones; roughly 92% were seen once. The V end was cut by 7 bases, the J end by 2 bases, with 9 bases between. Germline CDR1 SNHLY, CDR2 FYNNEI. The CDR3 length is 13 residues. The sample here was CD4+ T cells from peripheral blood mononuclear cells, taken in the second trimester of pregnancy. This sequence originates from a female donor in good health, enrolled as a control in a pregnancy study. The V gene is TRBV2, the J gene TRBJ2-1; possibly TRBD2 for D (5 bases). For the CDR3, the DNA is TGTGCCAGCACCCCGGGGACCTACAATGAGCAGTTCTTC. This encodes CASTPGTYNEQFF.